This T cell receptor beta chain is drawn from a study of tumor-infiltrating lymphocytes in primary liver carcinoma. Study-level results: Only around 7.5-25% of top clones occurred in all five tumor regions. Pairs comparing tumor with adjacent tissue or blood overlapped less than pairs drawn from tumor regions.

TCR beta cDNA was reverse-transcribed from about 500 ng of total RNA. The reaction used a constant-region primer and ProtoScript II reverse transcriptase. Three-round nested multiplex PCR performed with slightly modified ARM-PCR produced the TCR beta libraries. The first two PCR rounds used TRBV1-TRBV30 forward primers with a C-beta reverse primer, around 10 cycles each. TCRdb independently ran MiXCR on the multiplex PCR reads; one entry per CDR3 protein. Here the sample spans roughly 22,000 distinct CDR3 sequences, over 75% being singletons. The length of the CDR3 is 15 residues. V was shortened by 6 bases and J by 13 bases, with 27 bases between the two germline ends. Both RNA and DNA were isolated together from roughly 20-30 mg of bulk tissue that had not been sorted. Surgical resection was used to treat these primary liver carcinoma patients. Patients had chronic HBV infection and were treatment-naive.

On this clonotype: Its antigen is currently unknown.

J is TRBJ2-5 and V is TRBV12-3 or TRBV12-4; D possibly matches TRBD1 or TRBD2 (6 bases each). The receptor was derived from a woman aged 30 to 39 with primary liver carcinoma and hepatitis B virus infection. Material: liver tumor tissue from sampling region 2. The subset was: tumor region T2, inferior pole. For the CDR3, the DNA is TGTGCCAGCAGCACCTACCACGGGGGCGAAGAGACACGGTACTTC. This gives the protein CASSTYHGGEETRYF.